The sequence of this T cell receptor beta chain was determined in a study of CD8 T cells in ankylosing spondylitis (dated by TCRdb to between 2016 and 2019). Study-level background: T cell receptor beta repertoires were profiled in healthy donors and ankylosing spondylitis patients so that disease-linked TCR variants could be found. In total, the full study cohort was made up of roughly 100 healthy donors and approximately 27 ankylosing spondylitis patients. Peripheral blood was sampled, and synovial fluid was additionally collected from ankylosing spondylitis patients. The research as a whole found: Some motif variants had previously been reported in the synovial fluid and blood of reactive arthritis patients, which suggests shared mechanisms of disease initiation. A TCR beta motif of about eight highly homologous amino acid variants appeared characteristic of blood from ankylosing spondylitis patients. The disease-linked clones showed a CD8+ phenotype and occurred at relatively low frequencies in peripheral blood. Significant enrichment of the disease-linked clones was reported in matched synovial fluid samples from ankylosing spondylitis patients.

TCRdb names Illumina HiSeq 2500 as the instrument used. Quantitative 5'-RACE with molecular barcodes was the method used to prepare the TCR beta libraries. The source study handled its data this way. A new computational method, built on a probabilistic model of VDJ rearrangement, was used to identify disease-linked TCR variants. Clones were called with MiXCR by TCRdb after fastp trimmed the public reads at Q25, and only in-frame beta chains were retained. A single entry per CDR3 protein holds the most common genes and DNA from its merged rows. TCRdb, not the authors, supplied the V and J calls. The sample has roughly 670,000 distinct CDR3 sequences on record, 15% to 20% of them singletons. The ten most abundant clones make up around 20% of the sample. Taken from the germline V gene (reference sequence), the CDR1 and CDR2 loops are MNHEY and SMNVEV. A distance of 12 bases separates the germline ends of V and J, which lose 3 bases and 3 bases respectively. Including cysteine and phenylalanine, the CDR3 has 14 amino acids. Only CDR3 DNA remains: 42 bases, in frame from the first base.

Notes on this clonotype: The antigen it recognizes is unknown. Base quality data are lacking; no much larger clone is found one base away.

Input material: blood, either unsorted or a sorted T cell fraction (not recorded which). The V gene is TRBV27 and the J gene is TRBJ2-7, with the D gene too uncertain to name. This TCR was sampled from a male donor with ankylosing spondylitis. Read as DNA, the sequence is TGTGCCAGCAGTTTGTCCGGAACTTTCTACGAGCAGTACTTC. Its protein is CASSLSGTFYEQYF.